The 10 T cell receptor beta chains reported below all come from one sample, sequenced in a study of blood T cells in healthy people across ages. A second roughly 6 to 12 cycle PCR used barcoded and J-beta primers. MiXCR, applied by TCRdb to the 5' RACE reads, yields one record per CDR3 protein. The sample includes 700,000 to 850,000 distinct CDR3 sequences, 36% of them seen just once. Sequencing was performed on blood. Receptors were obtained from a man between 18 and 29 years old in good health.

The V gene is TRBV30, the J gene TRBJ2-2; D not certain. This CDR3 contains 11 residues. V was trimmed by 5 bases and J by 9 bases, leaving 10 bases between them. Germline CDR1 reads GTSNPN; CDR2 reads SVGIG (reference sequence). For the CDR3, the DNA is TGTGCCTGGGCCCGACAAAGGGAGCTGTTTTTT. The encoded protein is CAWARQRELFF. Filled out from reference TRBV30 and TRBJ2-2, the complete variable domain reads SQTIHQWPATLVQPVGSPLSLECTVEGTSNPNLYWYRQAAGRGLQLLFYSVGIGQISSEVPQNLSASRPQDRQFILSSKKLLLSDSGFYLCAWARQRELFFGEGSRLTVL.

The gene calls are TRBV29-1 and TRBJ1-2; D is unresolved. Trimming cost V 7 bases and J 6 bases, with 24 bases left between them. This CDR3 has 15 amino acids. The V gene's germline CDR1 is SQVTM and CDR2 ANQGSEA. The CDR3 here is CSAPSPGPTADGYTF. The CDR3 region has the DNA TGCAGCGCTCCATCCCCGGGCCCCACTGCGGATGGCTACACCTTC.

This clonotype was seen a few times. The chain links TRBV28 to TRBJ1-1; a possible D gene is TRBD1 (5 bases). With 2 bases removed from V and 5 bases from J, the gap between germline ends came to 15 bases. Looked up from germline, CDR1 is MDHEN and CDR2 is SYDVKM. This CDR3 has 15 residues. The CDR3 bases are TGTGCCAGCAGTTTAGGGGGGGGAGTGAGAACTGAAGCTTTCTTT. Its translation is CASSLGGGVRTEAFF.

V usage is TRBV29-1 and J usage is TRBJ2-4; TRBD2 is a possible D gene (6 bases). The germline CDR1 and CDR2 sequences are SQVTM and ANQGSEA. Deletions cut 4 bases from V and 0 bases from J, with 10 bases between. The CDR3 consists of 14 residues. The CDR3 DNA follows: TGCAGCGTTGCCGAGGGACTAGCCAAAAACATTCAGTACTTC. It encodes CSVAEGLAKNIQYF.

The chain couples TRBV7-2 to TRBJ2-5; 9 bases are shared with TRBD1. The J call may be faulty, since TRBJ2-7 better matches the DNA end. The CDR3 has 13 residues. Germline V gene sequence: CDR1 SGHTA, CDR2 FQGNSA. The CDR3 sequence is CASSWGQGDEQYF. The CDR3 bases are TGTGCCAGCAGCTGGGGACAGGGTGACGAGCAGTACTTC.

V gene TRBV4-3 combines with J gene TRBJ2-5; 9 bases map to TRBD1. The last part of the DNA fits TRBJ2-1 better; the J call may be wrong. CDR1 is LGHNA, CDR2 YSLEER, per germline. The CDR3 consists of 16 residues. This CDR3 reads CASSQEPGTGQETQFF. The CDR3 DNA sequence: TGCGCCAGCAGCCAAGAGCCCGGGACAGGGCAAGAGACCCAGTTCTTC.

This clonotype was counted between two and nine times. The chain's CDR3 is CASSYSSGGASDTQYF. The CDR3 DNA reads TGTGCCAGCAGTTACTCGAGCGGGGGGGCGTCAGATACGCAGTATTTT. The chain carries TRBV6-5 and TRBJ2-3, with 10 nucleotides matching TRBD2. The CDR3 is 16 residues long. Germline CDR1 and CDR2: MNHEY and SVGAGI. After removal of 0 bases from V and 4 bases from J, the junction contained 4 bases not matched to a gene.

On this clonotype: This may arise from a read error, as a much more abundant clone is one base away. This rearrangement joins TRBV7-2 to TRBJ2-1; 7 positions agree with TRBD1. V lost 4 bases, J lost 8 bases, and 8 bases stayed unmatched. The V gene's germline CDR1 is SGHTA and CDR2 FQGNSA. CDR3 length: 14 amino acids. The CDR3 protein is CASSSVRQGDEQFF. The CDR3 nucleotides are TGTGCCAGCAGCTCGGTTAGACAGGGTGATGAGCAGTTCTTC.

In its sample, this clonotype was seen many times. CDR3 amino acids: CASSQGDKSTDTQYF. The CDR3 coding sequence is TGCGCCAGCAGCCAAGGGGACAAGAGCACAGATACGCAGTATTTT. The chain uses TRBV4-1 and TRBJ2-3; maybe TRBD1 (6 bases). V lost 1 base and J 0 bases, leaving 8 bases between the germline ends. Per the germline V gene, CDR1 is MGHRA and CDR2 is YSYEKL. CDR3 length: 15 residues.

The table lists this clonotype with a few counts. V and J are TRBV27 and TRBJ2-3, with D possibly matching TRBD2 (6 bases). Germline CDR1 reads MNHEY; CDR2 reads SMNVEV (reference sequence). The CDR3 covers 16 residues. V was trimmed by 5 bases and J by 0 bases, leaving 15 bases between them. CDR3 sequence reads: CASSPYPAGSTDTQYF. The CDR3 DNA is TGTGCCAGCAGTCCCTATCCTGCGGGGAGCACAGATACGCAGTATTTT.